This T cell receptor (beta chain) originates from a study of cytomegalovirus exposure and HLA in healthy donors. The PCR ran on 60 Vbeta and 13 Jbeta primers. Only in-frame clones appear in the TCRdb table, and some are missing; sequencing was by immunoSEQ multiplex PCR. This sample carries some 99,000 clones, 69% of them seen once, and the ten largest clones take around 5.4%. This receptor was identified in a woman in her seventies in good health and CMV-seropositive. Sequenced: PBMCs.

CDR3 bases: TGTGCCACCAGCAGAGATCAGGTCTATGGCTACACCTTC. Its protein is CATSRDQVYGYTF. The chain carries TRBV15 and TRBJ1-2; D is undetermined. Germline V CDR1 and CDR2: LNHNV, YYDKDF (reference sequence). There are 13 residues in the CDR3. Trimming took off 0 bases at V and 4 bases at J, with 6 bases between the two ends.